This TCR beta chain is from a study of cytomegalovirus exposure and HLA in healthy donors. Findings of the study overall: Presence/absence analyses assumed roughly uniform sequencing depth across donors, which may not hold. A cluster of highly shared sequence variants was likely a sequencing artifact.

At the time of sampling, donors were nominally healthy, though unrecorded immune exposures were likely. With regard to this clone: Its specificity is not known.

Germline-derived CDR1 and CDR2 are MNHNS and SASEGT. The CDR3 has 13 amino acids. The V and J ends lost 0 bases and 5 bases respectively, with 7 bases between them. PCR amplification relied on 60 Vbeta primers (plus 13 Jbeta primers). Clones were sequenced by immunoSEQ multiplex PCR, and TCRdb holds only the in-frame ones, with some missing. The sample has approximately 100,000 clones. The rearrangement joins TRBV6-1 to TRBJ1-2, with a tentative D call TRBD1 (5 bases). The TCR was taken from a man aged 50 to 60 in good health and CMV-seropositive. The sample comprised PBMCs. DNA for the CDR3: TGTGCCAGCAGTGAAGCCGGGGGGTATGGCTACACCTTC. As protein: CASSEAGGYGYTF.